Listed below are T cell receptor beta chains from one sample, sequenced in a study of response to subunit inactivated influenza vaccine. TCRdb re-analysed the RT-PCR reads in MiXCR, keeping a single row per CDR3 protein. The sample consists of about 540,000 distinct CDR3 sequences, approximately 22% of them appearing once. Another study also made use of these data, one on T cells expressing NK-cell markers.

The sequencing here drew on CD4+ T cells sorted from PBMCs, taken 12 days after vaccination. All receptors derive from a man aged 50 to 59 who received an inactivated influenza vaccine. Both conserved end residues are trimmed from each CDR3. The order of the fields is V gene, clone size, CDR3 protein. For some rows the clone size is stated as once, few or many, or as a class when expanded; others skip it.

>TRBV4-2|few
ASSQAPKVGELF
>TRBV5-1|-
ASSDWSGGSYNEQF
>TRBV24-1|-
ATSDPGARETQY
>TRBV20-1|once
SARDLTRGYQETQY
>TRBV28|-
ASKYPGTPSGEQY
>TRBV19|-
ASSMWTGRNTQY
>TRBV30|-
AWRAPVNYGYT
>TRBV14|few
ASSQRGGAGEQF
>TRBV7-8|-
ASSFSRGGTEAF
>TRBV29-1|few
GAGDRYEQY
>TRBV29-1|many
SAKGSGYEQY
>TRBV6-7|few
ASSYELARTDTQY
>TRBV6-1|-
ASSRTGTSTDTQY
>TRBV18|few
ASSPGLAAYYEQY
>TRBV9|-
ASSPQASAKGTDTQY
>TRBV27|-
ASRHRGTNTEAF
>TRBV12-3/TRBV12-4|-
ASSTGWYYGYT
>TRBV7-2|-
ASSFLPGQGAWEQY
>TRBV19|-
ATSVKLAGGTDTQY
>TRBV15|many
ATREWSSYNEQF
>TRBV7-2|-
ASSLVGAEMNTEAF
>TRBV2|-
ASSEAPFGTGTDTQY
>TRBV10-3|few
AIRAQDRGPYEQY
>TRBV15|-
ATSRDGLSSGEQY
>TRBV20-1|-
SARLVAGAVSYEQY
>TRBV10-3|-
AISIELTRKNEQF
>TRBV12-3/TRBV12-4|many
ASSTGTRAF
>TRBV28|once
ASRPRGQGNYNEQF
>TRBV30|once
AWSVRLLWGAGNEKLF
>TRBV11-1|few
ASSPWTSTDTQY
>TRBV12-3/TRBV12-4|-
ASSGRDRVAYEQY
>TRBV29-1|-
SVADISRTDTQY
>TRBV6-5|-
ASSFGAAPDTQY
>TRBV7-3|-
ASSPDSGLAGSNEQF
>TRBV5-1|few
ASSSSGRNTGELF
>TRBV25-1|-
ASSAGLAWNEQF
>TRBV29-1|many
SVAGGDSYNEQF
>TRBV7-2|-
ASSQFGRMNTEAF
>TRBV20-1|-
SALGGSQPQH
>TRBV10-3|-
AISDMQNADEQF
>TRBV12-3/TRBV12-4|many
ASSPLVAETQY
>TRBV20-1|-
SARDLGSSGTYEQY
>TRBV15|-
ATSRDQGYTGELF
>TRBV29-1|-
SVEGRGGSAYEQY
>TRBV3-1|-
ASSLRGERSEQF
>TRBV27|few
ASSRPGLAGGLNEQF